The rows below give T cell receptor beta chains drawn from one sample of a study of OX40 agonist ivuxolimab in advanced cancers. The protocol was immunoSEQ multiplex PCR, while the TCRdb copy is restricted to in-frame clones and leaves out a portion. The table records 75,000 to 95,000 clones, around 87% of them present only once. The sequencing used CD4+ or CD8+ T cells sorted from blood, collected in a trial of the OX40 agonist ivuxolimab. Receptors originate from an adult with an advanced solid tumor such as melanoma, head and neck, liver or kidney cancer. Each CDR3 is given with its conserved first and last residue. D genes are given only for firm matches.

j_call v_call d_call cdr3_nt cdr3_aa
TRBJ2-6 TRBV4-1 . TGCGCCAGTTCGGGACACAACTCTGGGGCCAACGTCCTGACTTTC CASSGHNSGANVLTF
TRBJ2-3 TRBV6-5 . TGTGCCAGCAGTTACGTTGGGACCGCCGGACAGTATTTT CASSYVGTAGQYF
TRBJ1-1 TRBV7-3 . TGTGCCAGCAGCCCAGACAGATCGAACACTGAAGCTTTCTTT CASSPDRSNTEAFF
TRBJ1-2 TRBV6-6 . TGTGCCAGCAGTTACGGCGGGGGCGAGGGCTACACCTTC CASSYGGGEGYTF
TRBJ1-1 TRBV28 . TGTGCCAGCAGTTTAGTCTCTTTCGTCATGAACACTGAAGCTTTCTTT CASSLVSFVMNTEAFF
TRBJ1-1 TRBV7-9 . TGTGCCAGCAGCTTGTTTGCAGGGGCCACTGAAGCTTTCTTT CASSLFAGATEAFF
TRBJ1-3 TRBV6-6 . TGTGCCAGCAGCTCGACAGGACCCTCTGGAAACACCATATATTTT CASSSTGPSGNTIYF
TRBJ1-6 TRBV28 . TGTGCCAGCAGTTTACTACCCGTAATTACAGGGATTAATTCACCCCTCCACTTT CASSLLPVITGINSPLHF
TRBJ1-3 TRBV30 TRBD1 TGTGCCTGGGACAGGGCGGGTGGAAACACCATATATTTT CAWDRAGGNTIYF
TRBJ2-3 TRBV5-1 . TGCGCCACCGCCGAACAGGGAGGTGGCACAGATACGCAGTATTTT CATAEQGGGTDTQYF
TRBJ2-1 TRBV5-1 . TGCGCCAGCAGCTCGGATAGAGTAGATGAGCAGTTCTTC CASSSDRVDEQFF
TRBJ1-1 TRBV6-5 . TGTGCCAGCAGTTACTCGACGTCAGGGTTGAACACTGAAGCTTTCTTT CASSYSTSGLNTEAFF
TRBJ2-2 TRBV28 TRBD1 TGTGCCAGGCGGGACAGGGGAACCGGGGAGCTGTTTTTT CARRDRGTGELFF
TRBJ2-2 TRBV5-8 . TGTGCCAGCAGCTTGGTTCGGTCGGGTAGCGGGGAGCTGTTTTTT CASSLVRSGSGELFF
TRBJ2-1 TRBV6-4 TRBD2 TGTGCCAGCAGAGATAGGGGCGGGAGGGCCCTTGAGCAGTTCTTC CASRDRGGRALEQFF
TRBJ2-3 TRBV28 TRBD2 TGTGCCAGCAGCAAACTAGCGGGAGATGTAGATACGCAGTATTTT CASSKLAGDVDTQYF
TRBJ2-1 TRBV14 TRBD2 TGTGCCAGCACCCGACTAGCGGGCTACAATGAGCAGTTCTTC CASTRLAGYNEQFF
TRBJ2-3 TRBV5-4 . TGTGCCAGCAGCTTGGAAAGGGCATATACGCAGTATTTT CASSLERAYTQYF
TRBJ2-2 TRBV14 TRBD2 TGTGCCAGCAGCCTTCGACTAGCGGGTAGCACCGGGGAGCTGTTTTTT CASSLRLAGSTGELFF
TRBJ2-1 TRBV5-4 . TGTGCCAGCAGCACCGGGATTAGCTCCTACAATGAGCAGTTCTTC CASSTGISSYNEQFF
TRBJ1-4 TRBV20-1 . TGCAGTGCTCCCCGGAATGAAAAACTGTTTTTT CSAPRNEKLFF
TRBJ1-2 TRBV19 TRBD1 TGTGCCAGTAGTACCCGACAGGGGTATGGCTACACCTTC CASSTRQGYGYTF
TRBJ2-1 TRBV7-2 TRBD2 TGTGCCAGCACCGCCCGCTTAGCGGGAGTATATGAGCAGTTCTTC CASTARLAGVYEQFF
TRBJ1-2 TRBV27 TRBD1 TGTGCCAGCAAGACAGGGAGGGGTCCTAACTATGGCTACACCTTC CASKTGRGPNYGYTF
TRBJ2-1 TRBV5-1 TRBD1 TGCGCCAGCAACGACAGGGTAACCTACAATGAGCAGTTCTTC CASNDRVTYNEQFF
TRBJ2-1 TRBV19 . TGTGCCAGTAGTATTGGGCGGGACAACTATGAGCAGTTCTTC CASSIGRDNYEQFF